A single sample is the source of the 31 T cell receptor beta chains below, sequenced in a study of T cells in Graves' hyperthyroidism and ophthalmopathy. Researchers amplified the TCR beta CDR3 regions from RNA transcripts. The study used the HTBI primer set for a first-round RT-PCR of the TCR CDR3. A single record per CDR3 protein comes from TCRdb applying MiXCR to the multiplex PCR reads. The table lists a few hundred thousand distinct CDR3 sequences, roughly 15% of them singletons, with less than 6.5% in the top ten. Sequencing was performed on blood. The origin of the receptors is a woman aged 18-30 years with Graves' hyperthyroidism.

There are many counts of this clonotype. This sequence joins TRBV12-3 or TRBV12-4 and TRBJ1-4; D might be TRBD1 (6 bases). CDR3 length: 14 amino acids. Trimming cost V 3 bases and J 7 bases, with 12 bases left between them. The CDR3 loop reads CASSFQGRSEKLFF. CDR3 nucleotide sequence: TGTGCCAGCAGTTTCCAGGGGAGGAGTGAAAAACTGTTTTTT.

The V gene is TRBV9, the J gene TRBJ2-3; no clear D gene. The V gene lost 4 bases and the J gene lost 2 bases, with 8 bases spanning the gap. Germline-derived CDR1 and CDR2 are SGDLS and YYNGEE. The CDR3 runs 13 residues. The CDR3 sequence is CASSSGFTDTQYF. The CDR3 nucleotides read TGTGCCAGCAGCTCCGGGTTCACAGATACGCAGTATTTT.

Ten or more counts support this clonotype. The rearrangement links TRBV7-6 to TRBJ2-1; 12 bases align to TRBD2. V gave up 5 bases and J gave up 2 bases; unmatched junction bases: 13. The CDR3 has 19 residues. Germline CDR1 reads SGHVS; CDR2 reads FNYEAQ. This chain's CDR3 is CASSRRTSGTGAPYNEQFF. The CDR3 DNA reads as TGTGCCAGCAGCCGACGGACTAGCGGGACGGGAGCACCCTACAATGAGCAGTTCTTC.

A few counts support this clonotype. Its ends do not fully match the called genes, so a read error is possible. As DNA, the CDR3 is TGTGCCAGCAGCTTTAGGGAGAACCCCGGGGAGCTGCTTTTT. Translating it yields CASSFRENPGELLF. V gene TRBV12-3 or TRBV12-4 combines with J gene TRBJ2-2; D is perhaps TRBD2 (5 bases). The CDR3 totals 14 residues.

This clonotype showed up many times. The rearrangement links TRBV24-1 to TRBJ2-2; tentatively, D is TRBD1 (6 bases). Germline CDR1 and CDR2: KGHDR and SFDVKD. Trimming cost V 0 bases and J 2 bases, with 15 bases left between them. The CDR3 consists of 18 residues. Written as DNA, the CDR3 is TGTGCCACCAGTGATTTGGAGGTCTGGGACACTAACACCGGGGAGCTGTTTTTT. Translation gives CATSDLEVWDTNTGELFF.

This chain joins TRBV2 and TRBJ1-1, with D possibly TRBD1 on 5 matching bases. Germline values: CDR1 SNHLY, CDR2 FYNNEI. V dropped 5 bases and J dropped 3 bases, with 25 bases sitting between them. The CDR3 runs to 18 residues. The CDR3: CASSYPGRWGEGDTEAFF. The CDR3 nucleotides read TGTGCCAGCAGTTACCCAGGTCGATGGGGGGAAGGCGACACTGAAGCTTTCTTT.

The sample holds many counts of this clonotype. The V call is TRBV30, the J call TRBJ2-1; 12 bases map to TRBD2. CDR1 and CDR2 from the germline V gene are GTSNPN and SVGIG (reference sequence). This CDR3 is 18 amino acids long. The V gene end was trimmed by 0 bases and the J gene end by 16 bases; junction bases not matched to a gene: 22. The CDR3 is CAWSVTSGRPSAYNERFF. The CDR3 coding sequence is TGTGCCTGGAGTGTAACTAGCGGGAGGCCAAGTGCGTACAATGAGCGATTCTTC.

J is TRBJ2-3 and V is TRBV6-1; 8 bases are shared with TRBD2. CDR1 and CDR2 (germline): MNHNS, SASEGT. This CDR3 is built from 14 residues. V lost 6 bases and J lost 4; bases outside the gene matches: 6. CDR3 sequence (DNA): TGTGCCAGCAGGCCCAGCGGGAGCTCAGATACGCAGTATTTT. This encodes CASRPSGSSDTQYF.

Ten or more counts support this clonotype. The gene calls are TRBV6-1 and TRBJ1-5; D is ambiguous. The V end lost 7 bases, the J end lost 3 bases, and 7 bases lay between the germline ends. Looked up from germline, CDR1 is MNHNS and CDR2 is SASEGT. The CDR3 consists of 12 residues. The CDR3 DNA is TGTGCCAGCACGAGGAACAATCAGCCCCAGCATTTT. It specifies CASTRNNQPQHF.

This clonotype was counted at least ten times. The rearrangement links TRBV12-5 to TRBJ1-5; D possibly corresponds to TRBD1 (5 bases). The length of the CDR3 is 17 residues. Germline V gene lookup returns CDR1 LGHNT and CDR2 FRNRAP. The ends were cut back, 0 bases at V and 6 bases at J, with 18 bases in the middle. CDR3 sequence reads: CASGLVSGGGHRQPQHF. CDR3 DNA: TGTGCTAGTGGTTTGGTCTCGGGGGGGGGTCATCGTCAGCCCCAGCATTTT.

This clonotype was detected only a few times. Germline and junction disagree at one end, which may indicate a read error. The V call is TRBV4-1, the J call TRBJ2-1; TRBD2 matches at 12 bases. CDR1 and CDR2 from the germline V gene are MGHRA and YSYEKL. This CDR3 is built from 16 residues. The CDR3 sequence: CASSQESSGRAGEQFF. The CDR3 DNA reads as TGTGCCAGCAGCCAAGAATCTAGCGGGAGGGCGGGTGAGCAGTTCTTC.

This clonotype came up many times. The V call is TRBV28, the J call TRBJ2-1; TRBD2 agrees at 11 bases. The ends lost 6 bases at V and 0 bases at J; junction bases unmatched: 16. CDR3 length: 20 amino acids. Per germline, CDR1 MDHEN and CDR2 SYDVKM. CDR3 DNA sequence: TGTGCCAGCAGAACCCCCTTGGGACTAGCGGAAGGTCGCTCCTACAATGAGCAGTTCTTC. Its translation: CASRTPLGLAEGRSYNEQFF.

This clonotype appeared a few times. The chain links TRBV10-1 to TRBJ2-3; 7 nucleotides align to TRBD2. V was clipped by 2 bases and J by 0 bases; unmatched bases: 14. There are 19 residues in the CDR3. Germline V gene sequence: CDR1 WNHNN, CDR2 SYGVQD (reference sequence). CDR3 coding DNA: TGCGCCAGCAGTGAGCCCGTTCCACTAGCGTATACTAGCACAGATACGCAGTATTTT. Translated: CASSEPVPLAYTSTDTQYF.

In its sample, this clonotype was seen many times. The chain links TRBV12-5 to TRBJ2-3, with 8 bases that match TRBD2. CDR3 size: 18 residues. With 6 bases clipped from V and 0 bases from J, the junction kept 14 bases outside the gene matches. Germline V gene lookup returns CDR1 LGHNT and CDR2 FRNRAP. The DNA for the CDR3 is TGTGCTAGTGGCTTGACCCTACCGTTAGCGGGGAGCACAGATACGCAGTATTTT. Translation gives CASGLTLPLAGSTDTQYF. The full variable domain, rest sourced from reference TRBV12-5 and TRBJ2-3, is DARVTQTPRHKVTEMGQEVTMRCQPILGHNTVFWYRQTMMQGLELLAYFRNRAPLDDSGMPKDRFSAEMPDATLATLKIQPSEPRDSAVYFCASGLTLPLAGSTDTQYFGPGTRLTVL.

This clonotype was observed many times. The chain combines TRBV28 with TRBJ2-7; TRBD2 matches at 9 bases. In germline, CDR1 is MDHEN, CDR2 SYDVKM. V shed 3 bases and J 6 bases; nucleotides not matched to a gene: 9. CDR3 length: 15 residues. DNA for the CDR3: TGTGCCAGCAGTTTTGAGGGACTAGCATTAACCGAGCAGTACTTC. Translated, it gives CASSFEGLALTEQYF.

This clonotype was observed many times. CDR3 coding DNA: TGTGCCAGCAGTGAAGCCTTAACCTACGAGCAGTACTTC. This translates into CASSEALTYEQYF. This rearrangement joins TRBV2 to TRBJ2-7; no clear D gene. The V gene lost 0 bases and the J gene lost 2 bases, with 5 bases spanning the gap. Looked up from germline, CDR1 is SNHLY and CDR2 is FYNNEI. CDR3 length: 13 residues.

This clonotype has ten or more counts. CDR3 loop: CASSFGDSREAFF. Here the CDR3 DNA reads TGTGCCAGCAGCTTTGGAGACTCGAGAGAAGCTTTCTTT. The chain carries TRBV7-9 and TRBJ1-1, with D uncertain. The CDR3 consists of 13 residues. V shed 3 bases and J shed 8 bases, with 13 bases lying between them. Germline V CDR1 and CDR2: SEHNR, FQNEAQ (reference sequence).

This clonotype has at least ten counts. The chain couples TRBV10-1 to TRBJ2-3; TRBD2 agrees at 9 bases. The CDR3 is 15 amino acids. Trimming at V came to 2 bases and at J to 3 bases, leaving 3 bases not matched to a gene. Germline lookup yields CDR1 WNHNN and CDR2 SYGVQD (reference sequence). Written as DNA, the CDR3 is TGCGCCAGCAGTGAGAGCCTAGCGGGAACAGATACGCAGTATTTT. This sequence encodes CASSESLAGTDTQYF.

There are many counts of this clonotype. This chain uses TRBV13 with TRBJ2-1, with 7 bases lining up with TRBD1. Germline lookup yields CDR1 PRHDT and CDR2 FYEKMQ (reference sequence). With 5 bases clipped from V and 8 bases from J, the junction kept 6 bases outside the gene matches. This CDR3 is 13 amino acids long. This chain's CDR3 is CASSAPQGYEQFF. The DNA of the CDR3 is TGTGCCAGCAGCGCACCACAGGGGTATGAGCAGTTCTTC.

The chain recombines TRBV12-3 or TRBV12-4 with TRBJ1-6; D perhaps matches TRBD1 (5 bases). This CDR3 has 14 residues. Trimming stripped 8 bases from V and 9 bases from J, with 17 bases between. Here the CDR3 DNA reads TGTGCCAGCGGAGGGTTGGGACGAATTTCACCCCTCCACTTT. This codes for CASGGLGRISPLHF.

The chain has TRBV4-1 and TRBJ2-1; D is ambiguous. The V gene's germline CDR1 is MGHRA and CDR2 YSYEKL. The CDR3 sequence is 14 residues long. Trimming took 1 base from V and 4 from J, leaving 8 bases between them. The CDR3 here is CASSQGDRYNEQFF. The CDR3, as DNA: TGCGCCAGCAGCCAAGGGGATAGATACAATGAGCAGTTCTTC.

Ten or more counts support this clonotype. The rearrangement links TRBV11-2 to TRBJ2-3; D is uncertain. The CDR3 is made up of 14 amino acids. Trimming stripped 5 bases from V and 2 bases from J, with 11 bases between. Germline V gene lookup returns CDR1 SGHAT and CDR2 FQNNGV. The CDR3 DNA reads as TGTGCCAGCAGCCTCGGACCAGTCACAGATACGCAGTATTTT. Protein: CASSLGPVTDTQYF.

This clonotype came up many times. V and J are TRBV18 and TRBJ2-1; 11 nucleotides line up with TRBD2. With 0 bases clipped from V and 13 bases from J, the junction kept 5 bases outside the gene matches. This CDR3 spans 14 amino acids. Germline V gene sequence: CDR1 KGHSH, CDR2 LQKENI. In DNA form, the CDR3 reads TGTGCCAGCTCACCACCTAGCGGGAGGGCCCTACAGTTCTTC. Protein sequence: CASSPPSGRALQFF.

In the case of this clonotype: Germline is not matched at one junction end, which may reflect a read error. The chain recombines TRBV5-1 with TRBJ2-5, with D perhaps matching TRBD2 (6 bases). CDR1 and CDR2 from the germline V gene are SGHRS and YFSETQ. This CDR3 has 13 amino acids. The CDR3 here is CASSLEGYTDGNF. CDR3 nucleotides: TGCGCCAGCAGCCTGGAGGGGTATACAGACGGGAACTTC. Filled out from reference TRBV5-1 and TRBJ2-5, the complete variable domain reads KAGVTQTPRYLIKTRGQQVTLSCSPISGHRSVSWYQQTPGQGLQFLFEYFSETQRNKGNFPGRFSGRQFSNSRSEMNVSTLELGDSALYLCASSLEGYTDGNFGPGTRLLVL.

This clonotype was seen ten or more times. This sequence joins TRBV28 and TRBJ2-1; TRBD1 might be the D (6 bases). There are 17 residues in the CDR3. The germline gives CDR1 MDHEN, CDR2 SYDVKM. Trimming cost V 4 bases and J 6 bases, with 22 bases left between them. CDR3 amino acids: CASSSSQNRVESNEQFF. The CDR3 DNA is TGTGCCAGCAGTTCCTCCCAAAACAGGGTAGAATCCAATGAGCAGTTCTTC.

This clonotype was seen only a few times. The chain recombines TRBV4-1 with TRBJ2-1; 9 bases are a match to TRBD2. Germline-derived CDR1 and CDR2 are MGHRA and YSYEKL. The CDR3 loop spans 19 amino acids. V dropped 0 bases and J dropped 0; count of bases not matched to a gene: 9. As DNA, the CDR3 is TGCGCCAGCAGCCAAGATTTGGCGGGAGGGCTGAGCTCCTACAATGAGCAGTTCTTC. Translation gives CASSQDLAGGLSSYNEQFF.

The CDR3, as DNA: TGTGCCATCAGTGGACAGGGATCATACAATGAGCAGTTCTTC. Translation gives CAISGQGSYNEQFF. This chain connects TRBV10-3 to TRBJ2-1; 7 bases map to TRBD1. The CDR3 runs 14 residues. V lost 4 bases and J lost 4; bases outside the gene matches: 4. Germline loops: CDR1 ENHRY, CDR2 SYGVKD.

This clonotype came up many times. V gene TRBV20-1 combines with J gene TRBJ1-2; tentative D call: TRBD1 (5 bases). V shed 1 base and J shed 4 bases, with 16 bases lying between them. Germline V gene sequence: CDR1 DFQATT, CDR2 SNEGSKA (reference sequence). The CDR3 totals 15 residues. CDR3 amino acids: CSARAHRQGLYGYTF. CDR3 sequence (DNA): TGCAGTGCTAGAGCGCACCGGCAGGGCCTCTATGGCTACACCTTC.

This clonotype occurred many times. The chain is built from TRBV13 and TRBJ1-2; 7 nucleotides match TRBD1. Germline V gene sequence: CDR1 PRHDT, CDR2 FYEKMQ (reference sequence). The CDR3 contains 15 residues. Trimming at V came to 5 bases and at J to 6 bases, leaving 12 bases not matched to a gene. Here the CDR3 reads CASSPRNRGADGYTF. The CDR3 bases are TGTGCCAGCAGCCCCCGGAACAGGGGAGCGGATGGCTACACCTTC.

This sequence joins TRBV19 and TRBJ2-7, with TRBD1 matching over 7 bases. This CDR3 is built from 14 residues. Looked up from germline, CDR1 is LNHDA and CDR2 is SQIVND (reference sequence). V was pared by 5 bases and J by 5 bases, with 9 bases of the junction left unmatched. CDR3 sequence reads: CASSPPGQLDEQYF. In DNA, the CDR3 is TGTGCCAGTAGTCCTCCGGGACAGCTCGACGAGCAGTACTTC. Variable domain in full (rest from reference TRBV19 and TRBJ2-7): DGGITQSPKYLFRKEGQNVTLSCEQNLNHDAMYWYRQDPGQGLRLIYYSQIVNDFQKGDIAEGYSVSREKKESFPLTVTSAQKNPTAFYLCASSPPGQLDEQYFGPGTRLTVT.

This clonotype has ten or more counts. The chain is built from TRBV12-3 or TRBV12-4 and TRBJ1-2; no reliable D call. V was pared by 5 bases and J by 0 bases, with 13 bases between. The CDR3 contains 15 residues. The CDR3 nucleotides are TGTGCCAGCAGTGGGGATGCACGAACTAACTATGGCTACACCTTC. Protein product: CASSGDARTNYGYTF.